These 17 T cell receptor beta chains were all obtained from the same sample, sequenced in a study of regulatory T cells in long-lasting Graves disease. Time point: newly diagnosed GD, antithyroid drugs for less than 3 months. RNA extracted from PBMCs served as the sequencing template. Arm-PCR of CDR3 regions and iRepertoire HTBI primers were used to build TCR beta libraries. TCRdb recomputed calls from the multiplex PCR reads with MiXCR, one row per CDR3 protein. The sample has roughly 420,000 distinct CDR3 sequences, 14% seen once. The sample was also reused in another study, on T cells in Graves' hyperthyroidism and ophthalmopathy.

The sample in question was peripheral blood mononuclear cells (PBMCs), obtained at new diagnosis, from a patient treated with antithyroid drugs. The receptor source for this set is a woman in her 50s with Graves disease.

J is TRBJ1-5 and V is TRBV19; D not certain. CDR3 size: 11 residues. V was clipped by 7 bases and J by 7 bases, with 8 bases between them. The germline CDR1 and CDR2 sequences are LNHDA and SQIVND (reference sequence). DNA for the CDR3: TGTGCCAGTACATCCCGACAGCCCCAGCATTTT. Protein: CASTSRQPQHF.

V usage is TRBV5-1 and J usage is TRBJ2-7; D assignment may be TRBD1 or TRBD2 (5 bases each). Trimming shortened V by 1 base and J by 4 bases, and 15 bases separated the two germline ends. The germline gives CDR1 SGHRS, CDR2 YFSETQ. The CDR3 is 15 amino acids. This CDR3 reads CASSLSGFQGYEQYF. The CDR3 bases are TGCGCCAGCAGCTTGAGCGGCTTCCAGGGTTACGAGCAGTACTTC. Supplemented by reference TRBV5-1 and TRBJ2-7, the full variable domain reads KAGVTQTPRYLIKTRGQQVTLSCSPISGHRSVSWYQQTPGQGLQFLFEYFSETQRNKGNFPGRFSGRQFSNSRSEMNVSTLELGDSALYLCASSLSGFQGYEQYFGPGTRLTVT.

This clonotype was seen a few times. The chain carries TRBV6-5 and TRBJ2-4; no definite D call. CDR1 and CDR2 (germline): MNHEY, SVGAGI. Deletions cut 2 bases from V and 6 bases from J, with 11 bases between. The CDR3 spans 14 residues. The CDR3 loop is CASSYQPSLNIQYF. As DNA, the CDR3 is TGTGCCAGCAGTTACCAACCATCCTTAAACATTCAGTACTTC.

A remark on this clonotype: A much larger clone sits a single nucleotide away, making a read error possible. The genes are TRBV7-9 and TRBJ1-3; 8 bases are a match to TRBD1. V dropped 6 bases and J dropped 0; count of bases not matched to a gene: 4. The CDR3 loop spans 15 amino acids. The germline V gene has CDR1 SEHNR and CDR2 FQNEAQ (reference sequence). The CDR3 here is CASSRQGISGNTIYF. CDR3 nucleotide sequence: TGTGCCAGCAGTCGACAGGGGATCTCTGGAAACACCATATATTTT.

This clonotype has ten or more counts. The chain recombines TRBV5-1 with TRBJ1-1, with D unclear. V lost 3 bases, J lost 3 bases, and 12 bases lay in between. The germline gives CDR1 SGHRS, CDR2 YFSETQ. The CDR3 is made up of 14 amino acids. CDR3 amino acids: CASSYRPEDTEAFF. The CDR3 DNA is TGCGCCAGCAGCTACCGGCCTGAGGACACTGAAGCTTTCTTT.

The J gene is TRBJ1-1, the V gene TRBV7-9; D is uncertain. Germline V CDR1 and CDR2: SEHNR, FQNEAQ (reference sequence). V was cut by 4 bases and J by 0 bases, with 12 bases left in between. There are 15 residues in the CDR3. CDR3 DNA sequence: TGTGCCAGCAGCTCCGACCGATCGATGAACACTGAAGCTTTCTTT. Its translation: CASSSDRSMNTEAFF.

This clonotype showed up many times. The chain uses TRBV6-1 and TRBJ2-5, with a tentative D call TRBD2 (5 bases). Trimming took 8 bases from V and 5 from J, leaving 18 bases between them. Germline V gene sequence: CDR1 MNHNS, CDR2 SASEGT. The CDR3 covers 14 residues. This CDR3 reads CASSPRLTGETQYF. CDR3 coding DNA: TGTGCCAGCTCCCCACGGTTGACGGGGGAGACCCAGTACTTC.

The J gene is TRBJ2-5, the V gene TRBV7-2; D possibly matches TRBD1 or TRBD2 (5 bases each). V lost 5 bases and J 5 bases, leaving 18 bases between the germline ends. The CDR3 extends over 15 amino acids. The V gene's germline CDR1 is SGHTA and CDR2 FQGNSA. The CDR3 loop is CASSKLGTARETQYF. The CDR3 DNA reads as TGTGCCAGCAGCAAACTCGGGACCGCTCGGGAGACCCAGTACTTC.

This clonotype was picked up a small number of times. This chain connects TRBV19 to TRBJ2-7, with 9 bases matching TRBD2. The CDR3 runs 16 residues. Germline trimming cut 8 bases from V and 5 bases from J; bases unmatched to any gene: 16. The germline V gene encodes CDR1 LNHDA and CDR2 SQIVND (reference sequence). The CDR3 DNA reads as TGTGCCAGTTGCCCTATAGCGGGAGTTCCCCACAACGAGCAGTACTTC. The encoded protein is CASCPIAGVPHNEQYF.

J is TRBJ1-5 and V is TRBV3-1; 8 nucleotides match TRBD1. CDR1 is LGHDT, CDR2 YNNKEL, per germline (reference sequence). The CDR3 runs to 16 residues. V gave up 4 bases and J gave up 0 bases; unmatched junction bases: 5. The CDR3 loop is CASSLSTGVSNQPQHF. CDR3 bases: TGTGCCAGCAGCCTCTCGACAGGGGTTAGCAATCAGCCCCAGCATTTT.

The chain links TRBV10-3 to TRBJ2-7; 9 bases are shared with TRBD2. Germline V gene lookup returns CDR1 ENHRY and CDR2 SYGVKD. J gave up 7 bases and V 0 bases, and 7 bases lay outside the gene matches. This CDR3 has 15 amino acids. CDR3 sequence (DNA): TGTGCCATCAGTGAGTCGGGCGGGAGGGCTCTAGAGCAGTACTTC. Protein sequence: CAISESGGRALEQYF.

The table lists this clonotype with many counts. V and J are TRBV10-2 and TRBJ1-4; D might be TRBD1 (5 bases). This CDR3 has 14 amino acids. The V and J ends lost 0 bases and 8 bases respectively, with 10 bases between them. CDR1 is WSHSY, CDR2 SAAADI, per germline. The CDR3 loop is CASSESGLEEKLFF. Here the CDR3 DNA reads TGCGCCAGCAGTGAGTCGGGACTCGAGGAAAAACTGTTTTTT.

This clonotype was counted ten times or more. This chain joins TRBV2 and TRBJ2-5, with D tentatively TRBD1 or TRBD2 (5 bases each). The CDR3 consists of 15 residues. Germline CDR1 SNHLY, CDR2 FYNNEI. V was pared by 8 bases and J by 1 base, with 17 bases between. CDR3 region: CASRWLAGTQETQYF. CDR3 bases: TGTGCCAGCCGTTGGCTGGCAGGGACCCAAGAGACCCAGTACTTC.

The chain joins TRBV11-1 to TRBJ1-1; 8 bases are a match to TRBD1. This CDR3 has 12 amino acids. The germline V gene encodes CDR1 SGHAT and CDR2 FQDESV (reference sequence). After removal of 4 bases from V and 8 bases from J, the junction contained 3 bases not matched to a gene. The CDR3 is CASSSGGEEAFF. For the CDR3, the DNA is TGTGCCAGCAGCTCAGGGGGCGAGGAAGCTTTCTTT.

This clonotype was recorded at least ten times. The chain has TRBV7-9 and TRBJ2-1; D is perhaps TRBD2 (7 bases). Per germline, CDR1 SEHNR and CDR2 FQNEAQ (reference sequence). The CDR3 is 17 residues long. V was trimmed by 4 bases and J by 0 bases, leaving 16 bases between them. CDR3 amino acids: CASSSGEGTSSYNEQFF. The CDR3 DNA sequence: TGTGCCAGCAGCTCAGGGGAGGGGACAAGCTCCTACAATGAGCAGTTCTTC.

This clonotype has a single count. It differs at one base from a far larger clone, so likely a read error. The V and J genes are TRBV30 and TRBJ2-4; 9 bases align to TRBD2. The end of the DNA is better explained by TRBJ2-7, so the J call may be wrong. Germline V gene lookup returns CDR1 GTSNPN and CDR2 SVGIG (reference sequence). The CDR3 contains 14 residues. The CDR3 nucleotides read TGTACCTGGAGTGTCGTCAGCGGGAGGTACGAGCAGTACTTC. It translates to CTWSVVSGRYEQYF.

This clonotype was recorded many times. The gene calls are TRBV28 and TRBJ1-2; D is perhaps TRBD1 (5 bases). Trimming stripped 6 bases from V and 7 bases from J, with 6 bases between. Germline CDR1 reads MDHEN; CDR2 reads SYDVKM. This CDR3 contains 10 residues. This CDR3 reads CASSRVGYTF. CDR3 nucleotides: TGTGCCAGCAGCAGGGTTGGCTACACCTTC.